The clone carrying this TCR beta chain showed up just once. Germline CDR1 is KGHSH and CDR2 is LQKENI. V was trimmed by 4 bases and J by 10 bases, leaving 20 bases between them. The CDR3 length is 16 residues. These data come from a study of blood T cell repertoires in COVID-19. Study in general: COVID-19 samples from acute and convalescent phases originated in the United States, Italy and Spain.

In the authors' methods: Counts of nucleated cells, estimated from reference gene primer amplification, were obtained. TCRdb keeps only in-frame clones here, not all; method: immunoSEQ multiplex PCR. That table supplies the V and J calls and clone size; D and trimming were determined from the DNA. The sample has approximately 89,000 clones; about 95% are singletons. The receptor's source is a human donor with active COVID-19. The donor label of this sample is uncertain. The material sequenced was peripheral blood. The genes are TRBV18 and TRBJ1-6; D is perhaps TRBD1 (5 bases). CDR3 bases: TGTGCCAGCTCACTCATGGGGGGACCGGAACTCTCACCCCTCCACTTT. Amino acid sequence: CASSLMGGPELSPLHF.